The sequence of this T cell receptor beta chain was determined in a study of OX40 agonist ivuxolimab in advanced cancers. Background on the study: In this trial design, patients received ivuxolimab intravenously at 0.01 to 10 mg/kg every 2 weeks. The dose-escalation group included hepatocellular carcinoma, melanoma, renal cell carcinoma and head and neck cancer.

With regard to this clone: Its antigen is not identified.

Study-wide findings and caveats: On average, a greater number of expanded clones characterised CD8+ T cells relative to CD4+.

Blood was sampled at baseline, cycle 4 day 1, and cycle 7 day 1. The ends lost 4 bases at V and 0 bases at J; junction bases unmatched: 9. Per the germline V gene, CDR1 is MNHEY and CDR2 is SMNVEV (reference sequence). CDR3 length: 17 residues. Sequencing was performed with immunoSEQ multiplex PCR; in TCRdb, only in-frame clones are kept and a portion is missing. The profile shows about 31,000 clones, 86% of them singletons. V gene TRBV27 combines with J gene TRBJ1-3; 7 bases are a match to TRBD1. The sequence came from an adult with an advanced solid tumor such as melanoma, head and neck, liver or kidney cancer. Specimen: CD4+ or CD8+ T cells sorted from blood, collected in a trial of the OX40 agonist ivuxolimab. Here the CDR3 reads CASSSRAGGSSGNTIYF. The CDR3 coding sequence is TGTGCCAGCAGTTCCCGTGCAGGGGGAAGCTCTGGAAACACCATATATTTT.